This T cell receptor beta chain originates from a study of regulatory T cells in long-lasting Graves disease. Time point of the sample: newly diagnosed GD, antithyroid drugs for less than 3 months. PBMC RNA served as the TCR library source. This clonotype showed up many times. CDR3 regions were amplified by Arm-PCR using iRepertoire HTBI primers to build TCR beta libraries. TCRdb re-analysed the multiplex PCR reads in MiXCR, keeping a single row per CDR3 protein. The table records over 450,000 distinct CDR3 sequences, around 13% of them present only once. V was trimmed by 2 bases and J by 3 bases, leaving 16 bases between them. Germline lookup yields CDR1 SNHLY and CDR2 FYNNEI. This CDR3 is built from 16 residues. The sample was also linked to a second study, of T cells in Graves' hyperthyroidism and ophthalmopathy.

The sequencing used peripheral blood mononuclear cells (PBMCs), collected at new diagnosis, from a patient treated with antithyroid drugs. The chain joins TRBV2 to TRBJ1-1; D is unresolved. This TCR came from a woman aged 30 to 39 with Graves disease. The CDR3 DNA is TGTGCCAGCAGTGAAATAAGCGGGTATCGGGACACTGAAGCTTTCTTT. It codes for CASSEISGYRDTEAFF. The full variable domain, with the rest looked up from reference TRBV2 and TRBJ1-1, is EPEVTQTPSHQVTQMGQEVILRCVPISNHLYFYWYRQILGQKVEFLVSFYNNEISEKSEIFDDQFSVERPDGSNFTLKIRSTKLEDSAMYFCASSEISGYRDTEAFFGQGTRLTVV.